This TCR beta chain was captured by sequencing in a study of blood T cell repertoires in COVID-19 (dated by TCRdb to about 2020). Context from the whole study: The collaborator samples originated in the United States, Italy and Spain and spanned the acute and convalescent phases of COVID-19. Where available, HLA class I and class II types were obtained from metadata supplied by the sample provider rather than from assay-based typing. Subjects who had been exposed to COVID-19, were actively infected with it, or had recovered from it provided the deeply sampled blood TCRbeta repertoires that made up the dataset. The material from the prospective study consisted of cDNA or gDNA derived from T cells, B-cell-depleted T cells, or PBMCs. Nearly every sample came with metadata listing a de-identified subject ID, COVID-19 status, age in years and sex. The repertoires were released in a freely available public database meant as a resource for research on the immune response to SARS-CoV-2. The samples were drawn from the first 160 participants of the ongoing ImmuneRACE study and from some 1,300 subjects provided by 6 global collaborators.

V and J lose 1 base and 11 bases, and a span of 12 bases separates them. The CDR3, from cysteine to phenylalanine, totals 12 residues. The only DNA kept is the CDR3, 36 bases in frame from the first base. Sequences SGHNT (CDR1) and YYREEE (CDR2) are obtained from the germline V gene (reference sequence). The immunoSEQ Assay, a bias-controlled multiplex PCR, was used to amplify TCRbeta CDR3 regions from genomic DNA. In the paper's pipeline: Within the assay, amplification of reference gene primers was used to estimate how many nucleated cells each sample contained. To quantify the absolute abundance of each unique TCRbeta CDR3 rearrangement, sequence reads were collapsed and filtered. For each sample, productive Simpson clonality was calculated as the square root of Simpson's diversity index across productive rearrangements. Sourced from immuneACCESS, this table was stored by TCRdb with only in-frame sequences that have V and J called. A share of the clones is absent; for the studies checked, an unresolved V gene accounts for under half, and the remainder has no known explanation. V, J and clone size derive from that table, while D and trimming were established from the DNA sequence. The sample table lists around 620,000 clones, 85% to 90% of them with a count of one. Roughly 0.25% of the sample belongs to the ten largest clones.

Summary of the overall study and its limitations: Clinical and demographic metadata were provided uncurated, with the amount varying by source and participant.

The collaborating institutions used their own protocols to collect whole blood in K2EDTA tubes. Collaborator samples were shipped for TCRbeta analysis as frozen whole blood, isolated PBMCs, or DNA extracted from either sample type. About this clone: Its binding antigen is unknown. No base quality values were provided; no much bigger clone lies one nucleotide off.

In this chain, TRBV5-4 is recombined with TRBJ1-1; the D gene cannot be resolved reliably. The sequencing sample was made of peripheral blood. The sequence was obtained from a woman aged 18-29 years with acute or convalescent COVID-19. The CDR3 region reads CASSLLGSGAFF. The nucleotide sequence is given as TGTGCCAGCAGCTTGCTGGGGAGTGGGGCTTTCTTT. Beyond the CDR3, the reference TRBV5-4 and TRBJ1-1 genes provide the residues; the full variable domain reads: ETGVTQSPTHLIKTRGQQVTLRCSSQSGHNTVSWYQQALGQGPQFIFQYYREEENGRGNFPPRFSGLQFPNYSSELNVNALELDDSALYLCASSLLGSGAFFGQGTRLTVV.